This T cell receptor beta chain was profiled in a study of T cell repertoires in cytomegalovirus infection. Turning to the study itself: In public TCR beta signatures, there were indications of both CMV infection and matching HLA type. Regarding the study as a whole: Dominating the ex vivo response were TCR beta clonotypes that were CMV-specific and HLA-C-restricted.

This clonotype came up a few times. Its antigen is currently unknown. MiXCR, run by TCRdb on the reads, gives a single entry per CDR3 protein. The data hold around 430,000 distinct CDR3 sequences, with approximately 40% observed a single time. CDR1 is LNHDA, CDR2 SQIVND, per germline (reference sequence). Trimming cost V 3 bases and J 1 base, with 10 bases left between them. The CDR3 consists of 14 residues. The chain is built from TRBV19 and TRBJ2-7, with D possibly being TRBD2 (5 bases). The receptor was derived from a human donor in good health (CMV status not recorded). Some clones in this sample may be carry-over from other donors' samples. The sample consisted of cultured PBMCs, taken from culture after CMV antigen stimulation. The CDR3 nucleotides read TGTGCCAGTAGTATTGGTCGGGGATCCTACGAGCAGTACTTC. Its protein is CASSIGRGSYEQYF.